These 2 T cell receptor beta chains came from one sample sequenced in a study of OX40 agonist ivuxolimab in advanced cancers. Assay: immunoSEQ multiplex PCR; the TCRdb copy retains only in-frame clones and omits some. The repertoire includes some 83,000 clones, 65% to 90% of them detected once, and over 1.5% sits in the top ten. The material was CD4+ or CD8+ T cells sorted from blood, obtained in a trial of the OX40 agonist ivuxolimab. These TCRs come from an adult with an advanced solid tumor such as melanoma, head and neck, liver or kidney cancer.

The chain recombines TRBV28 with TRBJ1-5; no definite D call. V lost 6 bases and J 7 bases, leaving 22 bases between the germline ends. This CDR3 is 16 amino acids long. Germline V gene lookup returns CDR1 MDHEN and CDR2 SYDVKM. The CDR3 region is CASSLPGRVNGQPQHF. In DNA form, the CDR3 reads TGTGCCAGCAGCCTGCCCGGACGGGTGAATGGGCAGCCCCAGCATTTT.

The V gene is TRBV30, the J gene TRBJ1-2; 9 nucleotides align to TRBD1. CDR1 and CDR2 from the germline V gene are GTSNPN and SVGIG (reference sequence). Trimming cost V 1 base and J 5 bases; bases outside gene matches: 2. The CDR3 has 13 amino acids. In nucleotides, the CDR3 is TGTGCCTGGAGTGGGACAGGGGCTTATGGCTACACCTTC. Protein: CAWSGTGAYGYTF.